These 9 T cell receptor beta chains share one sample of origin, sequenced in a study of CD4 T cells in relation to SARS-CoV-2 and coronaviruses. The data were produced by immunoSEQ multiplex PCR, yet TCRdb's version contains in-frame clones alone and is incomplete. This table holds about 68,000 clones, approximately 95% found once. CD4+ T cells from unexposed donors were obtained before the COVID-19 pandemic (2011-2018). Input material: naive CD4+ T cells from PBMCs. Subset: naive CD4+ T cells isolated by negative enrichment. These TCRs come from a human donor in good health.

The chain links TRBV19 to TRBJ2-1; D unresolved. This CDR3 contains 13 residues. Germline V gives CDR1 LNHDA, CDR2 SQIVND (reference sequence). Between the trimmed V and J ends, which lost 4 bases and 2 bases, there was a span of 6 bases. The CDR3 nucleotides read TGTGCCAGTAGTACCCTAGCCTACAATGAGCAGTTCTTC. It specifies CASSTLAYNEQFF.

CDR3 region: CASSQDPVRVQEGYGYNEQFF. The CDR3 nucleotides read TGTGCCAGCAGCCAAGATCCTGTCCGGGTGCAGGAGGGTTACGGGTACAATGAGCAGTTCTTC. The chain recombines TRBV4-2 with TRBJ2-1; the D gene is possibly TRBD2 (6 bases). Trimming removed 0 bases at V and 4 bases at J, with 28 bases between. The germline V gene has CDR1 LGHNA and CDR2 YNFKEQ. The CDR3 runs to 21 residues.

The J gene is TRBJ2-7, the V gene TRBV7-8, with TRBD2 matching 7 bases. Germline V CDR1 and CDR2: SGHVS, FQNEAQ. V shed 2 bases, J shed 6 bases, and the junction held 4 bases outside the gene matches. The CDR3 length is 13 residues. The DNA of the CDR3 is TGTGCCAGCAGCTTAAGGGGAGGGCTCGAGCAGTACTTC. Protein sequence: CASSLRGGLEQYF.

J is TRBJ1-5 and V is TRBV28, with 10 bases identical to TRBD1. V was clipped by 6 bases and J by 0 bases; unmatched bases: 8. Germline V CDR1 and CDR2: MDHEN, SYDVKM. The CDR3 covers 17 residues. The CDR3 bases are TGTGCCAGCAGGAGGACAGGGGGAGCCTATAGCAATCAGCCCCAGCATTTT. This gives the protein CASRRTGGAYSNQPQHF. Looking up the rest from reference TRBV28 and TRBJ1-5 gives the full variable domain: DVKVTQSSRYLVKRTGEKVFLECVQDMDHENMFWYRQDPGLGLRLIYFSYDVKMKEKGDIPEGYSVSREKKERFSLILESASTNQTSMYLCASRRTGGAYSNQPQHFGDGTRLSIL.

V usage is TRBV11-2 and J usage is TRBJ2-7; D may match TRBD1 or TRBD2 (5 bases each). This CDR3 spans 14 amino acids. Germline CDR1 is SGHAT and CDR2 is FQNNGV. V lost 5 bases and J 0 bases, leaving 11 bases between the germline ends. CDR3 sequence (DNA): TGTGCCAGCAGCCCCGTTGGGGGCTCCTACGAGCAGTACTTC. This encodes CASSPVGGSYEQYF.

This rearrangement joins TRBV27 to TRBJ2-5; TRBD2 agrees at 8 bases. Germline CDR1 MNHEY, CDR2 SMNVEV (reference sequence). V trimming: 6 bases; J trimming: 5 bases; junction bases outside the gene matches: 11. There are 15 residues in the CDR3. The CDR3 bases are TGTGCCAGCAGAAGACTAGCCCGGGAGGGGGAGACCCAGTACTTC. Encoded protein: CASRRLAREGETQYF.

The rearrangement links TRBV9 to TRBJ2-3; TRBD1 aligns across 9 bases. Germline V gene data show CDR1 as SGDLS and CDR2 as YYNGEE. The CDR3 is 16 residues long. J lost 4 bases, V lost 2 bases, and 8 bases had no gene match. The CDR3 is CASSVLQGASSDTQYF. The CDR3 nucleotides are TGTGCCAGCAGCGTCCTACAGGGGGCGAGTTCAGATACGCAGTATTTT.

The chain joins TRBV18 to TRBJ1-1, with 7 positions matching TRBD1. With 6 bases clipped from V and 4 bases from J, the junction kept 14 bases outside the gene matches. Germline loops: CDR1 KGHSH, CDR2 LQKENI. The CDR3 length is 16 residues. The CDR3 here is CASSSRHQQGSTEAFF. In DNA form, the CDR3 reads TGTGCCAGCTCGAGCAGACACCAACAGGGGAGCACTGAAGCTTTCTTT.

The rearrangement links TRBV19 to TRBJ2-2, with D perhaps matching TRBD1 or TRBD2 (5 bases each). CDR3 length equals 15 residues. CDR1 LNHDA and CDR2 SQIVND come from the germline V gene (reference sequence). Trimming pared 6 bases from V and 4 bases from J, leaving 15 bases between. CDR3 nucleotide sequence: TGTGCCAGTAGGATGTTTGGGGGAAGCACCGGGGAGCTGTTTTTT. Its protein is CASRMFGGSTGELFF.